One T cell receptor beta chain is described in this entry. Original processing methods: How many nucleated cells were present was estimated from reference gene primer amplification. The table came from immunoSEQ multiplex PCR; TCRdb's copy has only in-frame clones and leaves some out. V, J and clone size are taken as reported in that table, and D and trimming were inferred from the DNA itself. Of approximately 410,000 clones listed, 75% to 90% are singletons. The record originates from a study of blood T cell repertoires in COVID-19. The sequence was collected from a woman aged 25-40 years with active or convalescent COVID-19. Sequencing input: peripheral blood.

Here the CDR3 DNA reads TGTGCCAGCAGCTTATTCTTAGGGGAAGGCTACACCTTC. It specifies CASSLFLGEGYTF. The chain links TRBV7-9 to TRBJ1-2; maybe TRBD1 (5 bases). In germline, CDR1 is SEHNR, CDR2 FQNEAQ (reference sequence). V gave up 2 bases and J gave up 8 bases, with 12 bases separating them. The length of the CDR3 is 13 residues.